This T cell receptor beta chain was sequenced in a study of control samples from healthy donors and cancer patients. Only in-frame clones appear in the TCRdb table, and some are missing; sequencing was by immunoSEQ multiplex PCR. There are more than 140,000 clones in the sample; 75% to 95% occur only once, and about 7.1% lies in the top ten. The V gene's germline CDR1 is SGHNT and CDR2 YYREEE (reference sequence). This CDR3 contains 14 residues. Germline trimming cut 2 bases from V and 2 bases from J; bases unmatched to any gene: 3. This rearrangement joins TRBV5-4 to TRBJ2-7; TRBD2 matches 8 bases. The sample was blood. The TCR sequence derives from a man aged 18 to 30 in good health. The CDR3 DNA follows: TGTGCCAGCAGCTTCGGAGCGGGGGCCTACGAGCAGTACTTC. This translates into CASSFGAGAYEQYF.